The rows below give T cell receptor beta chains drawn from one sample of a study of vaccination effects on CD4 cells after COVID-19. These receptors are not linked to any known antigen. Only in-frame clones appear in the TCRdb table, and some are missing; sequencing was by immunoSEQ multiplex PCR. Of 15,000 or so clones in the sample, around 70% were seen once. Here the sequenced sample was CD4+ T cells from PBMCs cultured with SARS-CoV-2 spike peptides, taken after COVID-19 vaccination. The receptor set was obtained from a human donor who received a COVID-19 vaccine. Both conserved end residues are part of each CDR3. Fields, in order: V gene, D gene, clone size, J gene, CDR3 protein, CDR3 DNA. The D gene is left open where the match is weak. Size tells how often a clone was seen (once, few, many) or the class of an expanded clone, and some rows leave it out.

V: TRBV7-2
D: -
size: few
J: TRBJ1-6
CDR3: CASSLGVRSPLHF
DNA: TGTGCCAGCAGCTTAGGGGTGCGGTCACCCCTCCACTTT

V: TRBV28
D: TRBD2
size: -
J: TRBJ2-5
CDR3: CASSRPPGLGQETQYF
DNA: TGTGCCAGCAGTCGGCCTCCGGGACTAGGACAAGAGACCCAGTACTTC

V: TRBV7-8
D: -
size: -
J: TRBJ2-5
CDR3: CASSLGGQGGRETQYF
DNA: TGTGCCAGCAGCTTAGGCGGCCAGGGGGGTCGGGAGACCCAGTACTTC

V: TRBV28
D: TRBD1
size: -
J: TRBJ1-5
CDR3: CASSKGTGKIGQPQHF
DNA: TGTGCCAGCAGTAAGGGGACAGGGAAAATCGGTCAGCCCCAGCATTTT

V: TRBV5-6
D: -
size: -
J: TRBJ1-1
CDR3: CASSPWGRRQGSNTEAFF
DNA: TGTGCCAGCAGCCCCTGGGGACGGCGGCAAGGGTCCAACACTGAAGCTTTCTTT

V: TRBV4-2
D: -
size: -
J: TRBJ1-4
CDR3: CASSQDHRQGRNEKLFF
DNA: TGTGCCAGCAGCCAAGATCATCGGCAGGGGAGGAATGAAAAACTGTTTTTT

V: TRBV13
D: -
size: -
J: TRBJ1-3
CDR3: CASSLGQVKLSSGNTIYF
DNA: TGTGCCAGCAGCCTCGGGCAGGTAAAACTTAGCTCTGGAAACACCATATATTTT

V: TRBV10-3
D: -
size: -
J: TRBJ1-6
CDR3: CAIRQGGNSPLHF
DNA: TGTGCCATCAGGCAGGGAGGTAATTCACCCCTCCACTTT

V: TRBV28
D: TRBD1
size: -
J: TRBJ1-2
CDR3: CAIGQGANYGYTF
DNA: TGTGCCATCGGACAGGGGGCGAACTATGGCTACACCTTC

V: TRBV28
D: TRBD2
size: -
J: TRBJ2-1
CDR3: CASNDRLGRDNEQFF
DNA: TGTGCCAGCAACGATCGACTGGGGAGGGACAATGAGCAGTTCTTC

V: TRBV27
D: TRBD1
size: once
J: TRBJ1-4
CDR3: CASSPRDRARTNEKLFF
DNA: TGTGCCAGCAGTCCGAGGGACAGGGCGCGAACTAATGAAAAACTGTTTTTT

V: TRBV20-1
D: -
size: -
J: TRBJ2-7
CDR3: CSAPRGYEQYF
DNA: TGCAGTGCTCCCAGGGGATACGAGCAGTACTTC

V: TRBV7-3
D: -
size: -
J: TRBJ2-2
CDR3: CASSLDTGELFF
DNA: TGTGCCAGCAGCTTAGACACCGGGGAGCTGTTTTTT

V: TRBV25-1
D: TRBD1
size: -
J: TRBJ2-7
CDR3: CASVGQGTYEQYF
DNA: TGTGCCAGTGTCGGACAGGGGACCTACGAGCAGTACTTC